This T cell receptor beta chain was recovered during a study of resident and recirculating memory T cells in vitiligo. At the level of the study: Each patient gave two lesional and two nonlesional epidermal shave biopsies, plus PBMCs.

Confetti depigmentation, marking active vitiligo, was absent in these patients. Note on this clone: Its target is not known.

Germline loops: CDR1 SGHDT, CDR2 YYEEEE. The CDR3 is 16 amino acids. The ends were cut back, 1 base at V and 3 bases at J, with 14 bases in the middle. Using immunoSEQ multiplex PCR, the repertoire was profiled, and TCRdb retains in-frame clones only, with some absent. Here the sample spans 70,000 to 95,000 clones, about 90% being singletons. Study-wide findings and caveats: Vitiligo lesions lacked a unique dominant clone, and clonality varied.

Sequenced material: blood. This TCR was recovered from a male donor with vitiligo. The rearrangement links TRBV5-6 to TRBJ2-1; no definite D call. CDR3 sequence (DNA): TGTGCCAGCAGCTTGCCCGGGTTCGCGGACTACAATGAGCAGTTCTTC. Translated: CASSLPGFADYNEQFF.